This TCR beta chain comes out of a study of PD-L1 blockade in urothelial cancer. In the study overall: Samples came from 3 weeks, at the second dose, and 6 weeks into treatment.

Sequencing was performed with immunoSEQ multiplex PCR; in TCRdb, only in-frame clones are kept and a portion is missing. There are 25,000 to 30,000 clones in the sample; about 87% occur only once, and approximately 3.1% lies in the top ten. Broader study findings: Below-median TCR clonality that was measured in pretreatment blood predicted better survival. When measured at 3 weeks, tumor-associated blood clones expanded more in durable-benefit patients.

Each individual provided 1 to 8 samples (taken pretreatment and on-treatment). In the case of this clone: Its antigen is still unknown.

Looked up from germline, CDR1 is SGHAT and CDR2 is FQNNGV. There are 14 residues in the CDR3. Trimming took 6 bases from V and 8 from J; bases not matched to a gene: 9. The source is a middle-aged man with urothelial cancer. V is TRBV11-2 and J is TRBJ1-4; 7 positions agree with TRBD1. Sequenced here: PBMCs, sampled around atezolizumab (anti-PD-L1) treatment. The CDR3 DNA reads TGTGCCAGCAGTTTCGACAGGGTCGGGGAAAAACTGTTTTTT. As protein: CASSFDRVGEKLFF. Drawing the rest from reference TRBV11-2 and TRBJ1-4, the complete variable domain is EAGVAQSPRYKIIEKRQSVAFWCNPISGHATLYWYQQILGQGPKLLIQFQNNGVVDDSQLPKDRFSAERLKGVDSTLKIQPAKLEDSAVYLCASSFDRVGEKLFFGSGTQLSVL.